This section outlines one T cell receptor beta chain sequence together with its context. Ten or more counts support this clonotype. What antigen it recognizes has not been identified. Base qualities are not recorded, but no much larger clone differs from it by a single base. The sample originates from a study of T cells in Graves' hyperthyroidism and ophthalmopathy (dated by TCRdb to the late 2010s). About the investigation overall: Peripheral blood samples were taken at the time of initial diagnosis, prior to any treatment. To identify distinguishing TCR V-J signatures, a discovery cohort of some 100 patients was used, comprising 40 to 45 with Graves' ophthalmopathy and approximately 58 with stable Graves' hyperthyroidism. An independent validation cohort of around 20 hyperthyroidism patients and roughly 16 patients who later progressed to ophthalmopathy tested prospective prediction of ophthalmopathy. The approximately 100 discovery patients were divided at random into training and test sets in a 7:3 ratio. In more than 5 Graves' hyperthyroidism patients, the study also compared T-cell repertoires from thyroid tissue with T-cell repertoires from blood. Following sampling, methimazole starting at 30 mg daily was given to hyperthyroidism patients, and high-dose intravenous methylprednisolone was given to ophthalmopathy patients. The paper describes TCR Vbeta CDR3 sequencing of about 140 peripheral blood samples, made up of 43 ophthalmopathy patients, 70 to 75 hyperthyroidism patients and 17 progressor patients.

The TCR beta CDR3 regions were amplified from RNA transcripts. The TCR CDR3 was subjected to a first round of RT-PCR using the HTBI primer set and the Qiagen OneStep RT-PCR kit. The libraries were constructed in a second round of multiplex PCR and then size-selected and purified. The libraries were sequenced on an Illumina HiSeq2000 using paired-end 100 bp reads. Per the source publication's procedure: SOAPnuke was used to process the raw data, throwing out any read that contained adapters or uncalled bases, had a mean Phred below 15, or lacked an exact constant-primer or identifier match. COPE v1.2.5 was used to merge the high-quality paired reads, and each unique nucleotide sequence was defined as a clonotype. MiTCR v1.1 was used to align clonotypes to the IMGT TRBV, TRBD and TRBJ reference segments. The analysis was restricted to V-J combinations with a frequency above 0.0001, which together covered over 99% of the repertoires. A TCS score was defined as the ratio of F50 (clonal expansion) to E x V (chaos), with BLOSUM62-based TCRdist applied between CDR3 peptides within each V-J. Welch's t-statistics and random forest reduced roughly 530 V-J features to about 13, which were used in a naive Bayes classifier (R e1071). Through fastp at Q25 and MiXCR, TCRdb rebuilt clones from the public reads, retaining in-frame beta chains. Entries that share a CDR3 protein sequence are merged under the most common genes and DNA. Clone size and V and J calls follow TCRdb, not the original study. The sample table shows 500,000 to 550,000 distinct CDR3 sequences, and around 20% are seen once. Clones ranked in the top ten supply 26% of the sample.

What the research found in general, with its limitations: Blood samples also contained most of the expanded thyroid clonotypes (frequency above 0.001), which suggests that blood repertoires may reflect thyroid immune responses. A model built on a 13 V-J signature distinguished ophthalmopathy from stable hyperthyroidism, reaching approximately 89% sensitivity and under 84% specificity in cross-validation and 80%/75% in testing. In validation, the model predicted progression to ophthalmopathy a median of around six months before onset, with about 71% sensitivity and roughly 79% specificity. Sample size was not statistically predetermined, and investigators were not blinded to group allocation.

The germline V gene supplies CDR1 SNHLY and CDR2 FYNNEI. Relative to germline, V is 5 bases shorter and J is 3 bases shorter, with 25 bases between their ends. The CDR3 numbers 18 residues from cysteine through phenylalanine. Only the CDR3 part of the read is kept: 54 bases, read in frame from the first base. Stable Graves' hyperthyroidism was defined as the absence of progression to ophthalmopathy over 18 months of follow-up. Hyperthyroidism patients were newly diagnosed, with disease duration under 2 months, and aged 18 to 65 years. The study excluded patients with uncontrolled infections, other autoimmune diseases, pregnancy or lactation. Diagnoses relied on clinical symptoms, serum thyroxine and TRAb, thyroid ultrasound and orbital computed tomography. PBMCs were isolated from 10 ml of fresh peripheral blood by Ficoll-Paque density gradient centrifugation. Trizol reagent was used to extract total RNA, and RNA quality was then checked on an Agilent 2100 Bioanalyzer.

This receptor was identified in a man between 18 and 29 years old with Graves' hyperthyroidism. Recombination joined TRBV2 with TRBJ1-1; a weak D assignment points to TRBD1 (6 bases agree). The material sequenced was blood. The CDR3 reads as follows: CASSFPRDTLKRDTEAFF. The DNA reads as follows: TGTGCCAGCAGTTTTCCCCGGGACACCTTAAAAAGGGACACTGAAGCTTTCTTT.